This TCR beta chain was found in a study of T cells in Graves' hyperthyroidism and ophthalmopathy. These patients, aged 18 to 65, had recently diagnosed hyperthyroidism lasting under 2 months. Uncontrolled infection, other autoimmune disease, pregnancy or lactation disqualified patients from enrolment. Study conclusions and caveats: Stable hyperthyroidism was separated from ophthalmopathy by a model based on 13 V-J features. Blood also showed most of the thyroid clonotypes that were expanded above 0.001.

TCR beta CDR3 sequences were amplified from RNA transcripts. First-round RT-PCR targeting the TCR CDR3 was performed with the HTBI primer set. MiXCR was run by TCRdb on the multiplex PCR reads, yielding one entry per CDR3 protein. Of around 440,000 distinct CDR3 sequences in the sample, approximately 15% were seen once. About this clonotype: The antigen remains unidentified.

This CDR3 has 12 residues. Trimming removed 5 bases from V and 8 bases from J, with 9 bases in between. The germline V gene has CDR1 SGHTA and CDR2 FQGNSA. The sequenced material came from blood. This chain joins TRBV7-2 and TRBJ1-4; unclear D gene. This TCR came from a woman between 18 and 29 years old with Graves' hyperthyroidism. This CDR3 reads CASSLPGEKLFF. The DNA of the CDR3 is TGTGCCAGCAGCCTACCGGGGGAAAAACTGTTTTTT.